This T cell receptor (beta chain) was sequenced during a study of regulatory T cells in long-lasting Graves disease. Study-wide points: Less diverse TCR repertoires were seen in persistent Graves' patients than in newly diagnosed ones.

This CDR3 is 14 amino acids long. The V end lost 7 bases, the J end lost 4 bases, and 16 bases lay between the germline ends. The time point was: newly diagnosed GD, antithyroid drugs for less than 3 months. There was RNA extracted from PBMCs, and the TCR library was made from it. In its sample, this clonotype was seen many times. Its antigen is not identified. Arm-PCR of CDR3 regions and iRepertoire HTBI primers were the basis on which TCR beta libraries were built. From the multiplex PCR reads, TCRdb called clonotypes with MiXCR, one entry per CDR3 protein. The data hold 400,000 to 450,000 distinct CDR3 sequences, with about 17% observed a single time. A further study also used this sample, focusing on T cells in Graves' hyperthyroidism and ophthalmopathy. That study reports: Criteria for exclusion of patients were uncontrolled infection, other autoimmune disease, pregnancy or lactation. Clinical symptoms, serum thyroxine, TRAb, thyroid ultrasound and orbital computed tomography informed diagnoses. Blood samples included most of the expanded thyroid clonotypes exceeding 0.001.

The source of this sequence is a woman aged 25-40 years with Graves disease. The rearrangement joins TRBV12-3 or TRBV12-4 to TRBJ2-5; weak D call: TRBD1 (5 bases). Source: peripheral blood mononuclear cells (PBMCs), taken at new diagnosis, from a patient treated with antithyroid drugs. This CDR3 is CASKSTDRGETQYF. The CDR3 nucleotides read TGTGCCAGCAAATCGACAGATAGGGGAGAGACCCAGTACTTC.